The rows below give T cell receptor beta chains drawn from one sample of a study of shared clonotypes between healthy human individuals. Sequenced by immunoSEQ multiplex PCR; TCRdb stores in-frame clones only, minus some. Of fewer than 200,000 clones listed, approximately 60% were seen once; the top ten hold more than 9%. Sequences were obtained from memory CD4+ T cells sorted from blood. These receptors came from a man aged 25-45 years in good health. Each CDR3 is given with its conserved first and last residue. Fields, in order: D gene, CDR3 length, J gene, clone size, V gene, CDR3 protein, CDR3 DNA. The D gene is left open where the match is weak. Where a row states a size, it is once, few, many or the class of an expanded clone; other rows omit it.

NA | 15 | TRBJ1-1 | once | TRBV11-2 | CASSLDWVTNTEAFF | TGTGCCAGCAGCTTAGATTGGGTCACGAACACTGAAGCTTTCTTT
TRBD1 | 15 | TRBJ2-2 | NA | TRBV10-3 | CAISLDRAVTGELFF | TGTGCCATCAGTCTTGACAGGGCGGTCACCGGGGAGCTGTTTTTT
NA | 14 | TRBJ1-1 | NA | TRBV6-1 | CASSESGGRTEAFF | TGTGCCAGCAGTGAAAGCGGGGGGCGAACTGAAGCTTTCTTT
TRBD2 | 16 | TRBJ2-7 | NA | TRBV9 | CASSVEGSGRRGEQYF | TGTGCCAGCAGCGTAGAGGGGAGCGGGAGAAGGGGGGAGCAGTACTTC
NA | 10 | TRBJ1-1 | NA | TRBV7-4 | CASSLQEAFF | TGTGCCAGCAGCTTACAGGAAGCTTTCTTT
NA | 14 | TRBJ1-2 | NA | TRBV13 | CASSFKDFSYGYTF | TGTGCCAGCAGCTTTAAGGACTTTAGCTATGGCTACACCTTC
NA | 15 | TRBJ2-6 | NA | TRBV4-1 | CASSQVASGANVLTF | TGCGCCAGCAGCCAAGTTGCTTCTGGGGCCAACGTCCTGACTTTC
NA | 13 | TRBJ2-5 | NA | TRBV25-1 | CASSEYAKQTQYF | TGTGCCAGCAGTGAATATGCGAAACAGACCCAGTACTTC
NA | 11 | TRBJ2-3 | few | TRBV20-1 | CSARFADTQYF | TGCAGTGCTAGATTCGCTGATACGCAGTATTTT
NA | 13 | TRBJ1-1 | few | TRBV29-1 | CSVYGGWGTEAFF | TGCAGCGTTTATGGGGGTTGGGGCACTGAAGCTTTCTTT
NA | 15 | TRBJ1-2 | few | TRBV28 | CASSLFGGPNYGYTF | TGTGCCAGCAGTTTATTTGGGGGCCCGAACTATGGCTACACCTTC
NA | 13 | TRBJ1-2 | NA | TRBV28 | CASSRTGNYGYTF | TGTGCCAGCAGCAGAACAGGGAACTATGGCTACACCTTC
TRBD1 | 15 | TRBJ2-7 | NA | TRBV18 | CASSLSGTGPYEQYF | TGTGCCAGCTCACTCTCCGGGACAGGGCCCTACGAGCAGTACTTC
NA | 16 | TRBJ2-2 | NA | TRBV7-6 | CASSLLADPNTGELFF | TGTGCCAGCAGCTTACTGGCAGATCCGAACACCGGGGAGCTGTTTTTT
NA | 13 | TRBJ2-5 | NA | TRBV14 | CASSLTRLETQYF | TGTGCCAGCAGCCTAACTAGGTTGGAGACCCAGTACTTC
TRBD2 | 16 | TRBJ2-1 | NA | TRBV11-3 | CASSLALAGGINEQFF | TGTGCCAGCAGCTTAGCTCTAGCGGGAGGTATCAATGAGCAGTTCTTC
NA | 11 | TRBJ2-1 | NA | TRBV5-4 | CASRVVDEQFF | TGTGCCAGCAGGGTAGTCGATGAGCAGTTCTTC
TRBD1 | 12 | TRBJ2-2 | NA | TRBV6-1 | CASNRGTGELFF | TGTGCCAGCAACAGGGGGACCGGGGAGCTGTTTTTT
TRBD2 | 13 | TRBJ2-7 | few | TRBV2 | CASGTGRAYEQYF | TGTGCCAGCGGCACCGGGAGGGCCTACGAGCAGTACTTC
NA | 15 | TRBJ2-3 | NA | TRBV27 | CASSSPMRDGHTQYF | TGTGCCAGCAGTTCCCCTATGCGGGATGGGCATACGCAGTATTTT
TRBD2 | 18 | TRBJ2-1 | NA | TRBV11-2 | CASSGRYSRLAGVNEQFF | TGTGCCAGCAGCGGCAGATATTCGCGACTAGCGGGAGTAAATGAGCAGTTCTTC
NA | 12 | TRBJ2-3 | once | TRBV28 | CASSLWPDTQYF | TGTGCCAGCAGTTTATGGCCAGATACGCAGTATTTT
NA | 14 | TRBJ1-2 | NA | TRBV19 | CASSSGFINYGYTF | TGTGCCAGTAGTTCAGGATTTATAAACTATGGCTACACCTTC
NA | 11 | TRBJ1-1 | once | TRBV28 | CASGARTEAFF | TGTGCCAGCGGGGCGCGCACTGAAGCTTTCTTT
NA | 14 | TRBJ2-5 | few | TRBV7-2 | CASSFLGEWETQYF | TGTGCCAGCAGCTTTCTGGGAGAGTGGGAGACCCAGTACTTC
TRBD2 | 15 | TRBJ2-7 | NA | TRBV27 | CASSLRLAGPYEQYF | TGTGCCAGCAGTTTACGCCTAGCGGGACCCTACGAGCAGTACTTC